Listed here are 26 T cell receptor beta chains from one sample, sequenced in a study of T cell changes during pregnancy in multiple sclerosis. Using immunoSEQ multiplex PCR, the repertoire was profiled, and TCRdb retains in-frame clones only, with some absent. Of tens of thousands of clones detected, roughly 91% appear once; the ten largest clones hold 1% to 1.5%. Sequencing used peripheral blood, obtained after pregnancy. Every receptor here comes from a female donor in good health, enrolled as a control in a pregnancy study.

This sequence joins TRBV19 and TRBJ1-2; D may be TRBD1 (6 bases). The V gene lost 4 bases and the J gene lost 4 bases, with 19 bases spanning the gap. Per germline, CDR1 LNHDA and CDR2 SQIVND (reference sequence). This CDR3 has 16 amino acids. As DNA, the CDR3 is TGTGCCAGTAGTAAAGCGCCAGGGGCTCTTGTCTATGGCTACACCTTC. Translating gives CASSKAPGALVYGYTF.

The J gene is TRBJ2-1, the V gene TRBV5-1, with TRBD1 identical over 10 bases. Germline CDR1 is SGHRS and CDR2 is YFSETQ. Trimming at V came to 5 bases and at J to 9 bases, leaving 11 bases not matched to a gene. The CDR3 is made up of 15 amino acids. CDR3 coding DNA: TGCGCCAGCAGATCCGGGACAGGGGAAGTCGGTGAGCAGTTCTTC. It encodes CASRSGTGEVGEQFF.

The CDR3 loop is CASSKGQGLSGNTIYF. For the CDR3, the DNA is TGTGCCAGCAGTAAAGGACAGGGCCTGAGCGGAAACACCATATATTTT. This chain links TRBV6-1 with TRBJ1-3; the match to TRBD1 covers 8 bases. The CDR3 is 16 residues long. Germline trimming cut 5 bases from V and 4 bases from J; bases unmatched to any gene: 10. CDR1 is MNHNS, CDR2 SASEGT, per germline.

V usage is TRBV13 and J usage is TRBJ1-5, with a possible D match to TRBD1 (5 bases). This CDR3 is built from 17 residues. Germline CDR1 and CDR2: PRHDT and FYEKMQ (reference sequence). V lost 0 bases to trimming and J lost 0 bases, with 12 bases between them. This CDR3 is CASSLGPGQGSNQPQHF. The CDR3, as DNA: TGTGCCAGCAGCTTAGGCCCTGGGCAGGGTAGCAATCAGCCCCAGCATTTT.

V and J are TRBV7-2 and TRBJ1-6, with a tentative D call TRBD1 (6 bases). The CDR3 has 15 residues. Trimming stripped 0 bases from V and 6 bases from J, with 9 bases between. The germline V gene encodes CDR1 SGHTA and CDR2 FQGNSA. The CDR3 region has the DNA TGTGCCAGCAGCTTAGCAGGACAGACTAATTCACCCCTCCACTTT. This encodes CASSLAGQTNSPLHF.

The CDR3 loop is CASSPSGGGGTEAFF. The DNA of the CDR3 is TGTGCCAGCAGCCCTTCGGGGGGGGGTGGTACTGAAGCTTTCTTT. The chain links TRBV9 to TRBJ1-1; weak D call: TRBD1 (5 bases). The V gene lost 4 bases and the J gene lost 5 bases, with 18 bases spanning the gap. Germline V gene lookup returns CDR1 SGDLS and CDR2 YYNGEE. The length of the CDR3 is 15 residues.

This clone has just a few counts. The V gene is TRBV2, the J gene TRBJ1-6; D is perhaps TRBD1 (6 bases). The germline V gene encodes CDR1 SNHLY and CDR2 FYNNEI. CDR3 length equals 14 residues. V was trimmed by 5 bases and J by 7 bases, leaving 12 bases between them. Here the CDR3 reads CASSKTGNNSPLHF. In nucleotides, the CDR3 is TGTGCCAGCAGTAAAACAGGGAACAATTCACCCCTCCACTTT.

The chain carries TRBV11-3 and TRBJ1-1; no firm D call. Germline assignment: CDR1 SGHNT and CDR2 YENEEA. V lost 1 base and J lost 10, with 13 bases in between. CDR3 length: 13 residues. The chain's CDR3 is CASSLGLRERAFF. The DNA for the CDR3 is TGTGCCAGCAGCTTAGGGTTGAGGGAACGAGCTTTCTTT.

CDR3 bases: TGTGCCAGTCGGGAGGATCGCACAGATACGCAGTATTTT. Translation gives CASREDRTDTQYF. The chain links TRBV19 to TRBJ2-3; 7 bases are a match to TRBD2. Germline loops: CDR1 LNHDA, CDR2 SQIVND (reference sequence). The CDR3 runs 13 residues. Trimming at V came to 8 bases and at J to 1 base, leaving 3 bases not matched to a gene.

The rearrangement uses TRBV11-2 and TRBJ1-5, with D tentatively TRBD1 (6 bases). Germline V CDR1 and CDR2: SGHAT, FQNNGV. The length of the CDR3 is 15 residues. V was cut by 1 base and J by 4 bases, with 11 bases left in between. CDR3 residues: CASSLGITGNQPQHF. Written as DNA, the CDR3 is TGTGCCAGCAGCTTAGGCATCACAGGGAATCAGCCCCAGCATTTT. The full variable domain, in which reference TRBV11-2 and TRBJ1-5 provide the parts outside the CDR3, is EAGVAQSPRYKIIEKRQSVAFWCNPISGHATLYWYQQILGQGPKLLIQFQNNGVVDDSQLPKDRFSAERLKGVDSTLKIQPAKLEDSAVYLCASSLGITGNQPQHFGDGTRLSIL.

About this clone itself: The final CDR3 position lacks the conserved phenylalanine or tryptophan, pointing to a likely read error. Because the CDR3's place on the DNA is in doubt, the DNA is left out and the CDR3 is given as listed by TCRdb. J is TRBJ2-7 and V is TRBV19; TRBD1, the table's D call, was not compared with the DNA. Per germline, CDR1 LNHDA and CDR2 SQIVND (reference sequence). The CDR3 region is 13 residues in length, termini included. CDR3 protein: CASSHRQDTSVCL.

The count of this clone is one. The V gene is TRBV5-8, the J gene TRBJ2-7, with a possible D match to TRBD2 (6 bases). CDR1 and CDR2 from the germline V gene are SGHTS and YDEGEE. Trimming took 4 bases from V and 2 from J, leaving 16 bases between them. This CDR3 has 15 amino acids. For the CDR3, the DNA is TGTGCCAGCAGCCACGGGACTCGTTGGACCTACGAGCAGTACTTC. Encoded protein: CASSHGTRWTYEQYF.

The gene calls are TRBV4-3 and TRBJ2-3, with 10 positions matching TRBD1. The CDR3 is made up of 16 amino acids. The germline CDR1 and CDR2 sequences are LGHNA and YSLEER. V trimming: 3 bases; J trimming: 3 bases; junction bases outside the gene matches: 6. CDR3 coding DNA: TGCGCCAGCAGCCACATGACAGGGGGCCATACAGATACGCAGTATTTT. Amino acids: CASSHMTGGHTDTQYF.

This clone was detected only once. The rearrangement uses TRBV4-2 and TRBJ2-7; 10 positions agree with TRBD1. Per the germline V gene, CDR1 is LGHNA and CDR2 is YNFKEQ. With V trimmed by 1 base and J by 4 bases, 4 bases remained unmatched. The CDR3 loop spans 15 amino acids. The CDR3 reads CASSQAGTGVYEQYF. DNA of the CDR3: TGTGCCAGCAGCCAAGCGGGGACAGGGGTTTACGAGCAGTACTTC.

This clone was picked up one time. The CDR3 DNA reads TGTGCCAGCAGCTTGGGACAGGGAGGTCAGCCCCAGCATTTT. It yields the protein CASSLGQGGQPQHF. V usage is TRBV5-5 and J usage is TRBJ1-5; 7 bases map to TRBD1. Germline loops: CDR1 SGHKS, CDR2 YYEKEE (reference sequence). V lost 0 bases to trimming and J lost 6 bases; unmatched junction nucleotides: 3. CDR3 length: 14 amino acids.

This rearrangement joins TRBV2 to TRBJ1-1, with D perhaps matching TRBD1 (5 bases). The germline gives CDR1 SNHLY, CDR2 FYNNEI. The CDR3 is 15 residues long. V was cut by 3 bases and J by 4 bases, with 15 bases left in between. CDR3 region: CASSDPSRQTTEAFF. For the CDR3, the DNA is TGTGCCAGCAGTGATCCTAGTCGACAGACCACTGAAGCTTTCTTT.

The chain is built from TRBV7-2 and TRBJ2-1; 14 bases align to TRBD2. Per germline, CDR1 SGHTA and CDR2 FQGNSA. The V segment lost 4 bases and the J segment 9 bases; nucleotides outside the gene matches: 5. This CDR3 comprises 15 residues. The DNA of the CDR3 is TGTGCCAGCAGCTGGGGGACTAGCGGGGGAGGTGAGCAGTTCTTC. The encoded protein is CASSWGTSGGGEQFF.

The chain uses TRBV6-5 and TRBJ1-2; TRBD1 might be the D (6 bases). The germline V and J ends were trimmed by 6 bases and 4 bases, with 15 bases remaining between them. The germline V gene has CDR1 MNHEY and CDR2 SVGAGI. The CDR3 extends over 14 amino acids. CDR3 sequence reads: CASSTSGRGYGYTF. The CDR3 DNA follows: TGTGCCAGCAGCACCTCGGGCAGGGGCTATGGCTACACCTTC.

The chain employs TRBV5-3 and TRBJ2-7; perhaps TRBD1 as D (6 bases). TRBV5-3 is given ORF status, its function remaining uncertain. V lost 6 bases and J lost 0, with 22 bases in between. This CDR3 region has 17 residues. CDR3 residues: CARTRKPRGGISYEQYF. As DNA, the CDR3 is TGTGCCAGAACCAGAAAACCCAGAGGGGGAATCTCCTACGAGCAGTACTTC.

The chain carries TRBV15 and TRBJ1-2; maybe TRBD1 (5 bases). Trimming took off 0 bases at V and 2 bases at J, with 7 bases between the two ends. Germline assignment: CDR1 LNHNV and CDR2 YYDKDF (reference sequence). The CDR3 runs to 14 residues. The DNA of the CDR3 is TGTGCCACCAGCAGAGATCGGGGGAACTATGGCTACACCTTC. It translates to CATSRDRGNYGYTF.

This clone appeared a single time. This chain links TRBV5-6 with TRBJ2-6; D perhaps matches TRBD2 (5 bases). The ends were cut back, 3 bases at V and 2 bases at J, with 9 bases in the middle. This CDR3 region has 15 residues. In germline, CDR1 is SGHDT, CDR2 YYEEEE. CDR3: CASSYGLTGANVLTF. As DNA, the CDR3 is TGTGCCAGCAGCTACGGACTGACTGGGGCCAACGTCCTGACTTTC.

This chain connects TRBV19 to TRBJ2-5, with TRBD2 matching over 12 bases. Germline CDR1 is LNHDA and CDR2 is SQIVND (reference sequence). V gave up 5 bases and J gave up 7 bases; unmatched junction bases: 5. The CDR3 contains 14 residues. The CDR3 nucleotides read TGTGCCAGTAGTCCTAGCGGGGGGGCAGGGACCCAGTACTTC. Its translation is CASSPSGGAGTQYF.

This clone was recorded once. The genes are TRBV6-6 and TRBJ1-1, with D possibly being TRBD1 (6 bases). Germline CDR1 reads MNHNY; CDR2 reads SVGAGI (reference sequence). This CDR3 region has 16 residues. The V and J ends lost 0 bases and 0 bases respectively, with 11 bases between them. The CDR3 protein is CASSYSRTAMNTEAFF. The DNA for the CDR3 is TGTGCCAGCAGTTACTCGAGGACAGCCATGAACACTGAAGCTTTCTTT.

Written as DNA, the CDR3 is TGTGCCAGCTCCCCGGACAGGGGGCAAGGCAATCAGCCCCAGCATTTT. Amino acids: CASSPDRGQGNQPQHF. The chain combines TRBV18 with TRBJ1-5; 11 bases line up with TRBD1. Trimming removed 6 bases from V and 2 bases from J; junction bases left unmatched: 6. The CDR3 totals 16 residues. Germline CDR1 KGHSH, CDR2 LQKENI.

This chain connects TRBV30 to TRBJ1-1; 9 bases align to TRBD1. Germline CDR1 reads GTSNPN; CDR2 reads SVGIG (reference sequence). This CDR3 comprises 15 residues. The V gene end was trimmed by 4 bases and the J gene end by 5 bases; junction bases not matched to a gene: 11. CDR3 region: CAWTAGQGTGTEAFF. CDR3 coding DNA: TGTGCCTGGACCGCGGGACAGGGAACAGGGACTGAAGCTTTCTTT.

CDR3 nucleotide sequence: TGTGCCACATCCCGGACAGGGTATAGCAATCAGCCCCAGCATTTT. Amino acid sequence: CATSRTGYSNQPQHF. The V and J genes are TRBV6-5 and TRBJ1-5; TRBD1 matches at 8 bases. This CDR3 comprises 15 residues. Germline V lookup: CDR1 MNHEY, CDR2 SVGAGI. The J segment lost 0 bases and the V segment lost 10 bases, leaving 8 bases of the junction unmatched.